This T cell receptor (beta chain) was profiled in a study of cytomegalovirus exposure and HLA in healthy donors. The PCR was carried out with 60 Vbeta primers and 13 Jbeta primers. Method: immunoSEQ multiplex PCR; TCRdb's copy keeps in-frame clones and lacks some. The table lists about 120,000 clones, 65% of them singletons. The V gene's germline CDR1 is KGHSH and CDR2 LQKENI. This CDR3 has 15 amino acids. The germline V and J ends were trimmed by 0 bases and 8 bases, with 15 bases remaining between them. Sample: PBMCs. The receptor was derived from a woman aged 40 to 49 in good health and CMV-seropositive. The V call is TRBV18, the J call TRBJ2-3; a weak D match, TRBD2 (7 bases). The CDR3 loop reads CASSPPAAGEGTQYF. CDR3 nucleotide sequence: TGTGCCAGCTCACCACCGGCGGCAGGGGAGGGTACGCAGTATTTT. The full variable domain, completed using reference TRBV18 and TRBJ2-3, is NAGVMQNPRHLVRRRGQEARLRCSPMKGHSHVYWYRQLPEEGLKFMVYLQKENIIDESGMPKERFSAEFPKEGPSILRIQQVVRGDSAAYFCASSPPAAGEGTQYFGPGTRLTVL.